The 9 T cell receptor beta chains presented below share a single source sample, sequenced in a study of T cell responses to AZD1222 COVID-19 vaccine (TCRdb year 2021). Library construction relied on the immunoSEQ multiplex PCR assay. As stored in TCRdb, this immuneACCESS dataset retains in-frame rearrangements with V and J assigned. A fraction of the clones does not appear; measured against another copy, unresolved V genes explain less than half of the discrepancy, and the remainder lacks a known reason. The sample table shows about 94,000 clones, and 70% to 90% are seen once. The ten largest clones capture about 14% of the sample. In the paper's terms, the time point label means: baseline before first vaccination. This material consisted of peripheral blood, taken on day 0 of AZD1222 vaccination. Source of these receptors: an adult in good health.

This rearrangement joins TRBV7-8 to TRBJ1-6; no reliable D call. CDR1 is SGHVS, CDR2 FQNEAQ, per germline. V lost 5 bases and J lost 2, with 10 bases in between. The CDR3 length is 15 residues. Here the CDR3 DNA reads TGTGCCAGCAGCCCAGCTGCAGCCTATAATTCACCCCTCCACTTT. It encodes CASSPAAAYNSPLHF.

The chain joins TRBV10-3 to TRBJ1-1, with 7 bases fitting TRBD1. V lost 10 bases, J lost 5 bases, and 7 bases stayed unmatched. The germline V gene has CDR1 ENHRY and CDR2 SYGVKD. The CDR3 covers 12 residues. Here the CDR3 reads CATEDRETEAFF. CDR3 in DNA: TGTGCCACAGAAGACAGGGAAACTGAAGCTTTCTTT.

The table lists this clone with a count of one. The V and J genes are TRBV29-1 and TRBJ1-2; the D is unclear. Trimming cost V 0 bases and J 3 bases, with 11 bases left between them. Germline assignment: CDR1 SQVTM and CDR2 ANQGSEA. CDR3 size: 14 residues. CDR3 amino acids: CSVEDLNDYYGYTF. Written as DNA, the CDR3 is TGCAGCGTTGAAGATCTGAACGATTACTATGGCTACACCTTC.

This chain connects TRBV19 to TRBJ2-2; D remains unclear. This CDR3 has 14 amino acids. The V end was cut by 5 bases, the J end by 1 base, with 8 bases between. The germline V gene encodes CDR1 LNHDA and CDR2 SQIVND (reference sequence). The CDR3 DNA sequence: TGTGCCAGTAGTGGTCACAGGAACACCGGGGAGCTGTTTTTT. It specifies CASSGHRNTGELFF. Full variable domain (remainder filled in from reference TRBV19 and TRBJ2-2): DGGITQSPKYLFRKEGQNVTLSCEQNLNHDAMYWYRQDPGQGLRLIYYSQIVNDFQKGDIAEGYSVSREKKESFPLTVTSAQKNPTAFYLCASSGHRNTGELFFGEGSRLTVL.

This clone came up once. CDR3 loop: CASSLLGSGGAYEQYF. For the CDR3, the DNA is TGTGCCAGCAGCTTACTCGGTAGCGGGGGGGCCTACGAGCAGTACTTC. This chain uses TRBV7-9 with TRBJ2-7; 11 bases are a match to TRBD2. V shed 2 bases, J shed 2 bases, and the junction held 5 bases outside the gene matches. From germline, CDR1 is SEHNR and CDR2 FQNEAQ (reference sequence). This CDR3 comprises 16 residues.

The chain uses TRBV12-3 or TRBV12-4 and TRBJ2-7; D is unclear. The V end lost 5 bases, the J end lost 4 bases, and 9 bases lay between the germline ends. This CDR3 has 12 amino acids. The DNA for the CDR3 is TGTGCCAGCAGTCCAGTAGGGTACGAGCAGTACTTC. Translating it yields CASSPVGYEQYF.

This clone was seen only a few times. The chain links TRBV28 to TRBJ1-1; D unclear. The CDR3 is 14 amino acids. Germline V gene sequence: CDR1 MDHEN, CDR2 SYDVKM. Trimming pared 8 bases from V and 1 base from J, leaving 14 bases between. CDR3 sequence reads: CASHPGLGNTEAFF. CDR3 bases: TGTGCCAGCCACCCCGGCCTGGGGAACACTGAAGCTTTCTTT.

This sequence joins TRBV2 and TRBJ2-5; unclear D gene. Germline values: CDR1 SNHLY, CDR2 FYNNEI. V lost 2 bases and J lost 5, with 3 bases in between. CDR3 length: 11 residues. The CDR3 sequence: CASSEKETQYF. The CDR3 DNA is TGTGCCAGCAGTGAAAAGGAGACCCAGTACTTC. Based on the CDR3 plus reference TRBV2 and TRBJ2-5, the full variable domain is EPEVTQTPSHQVTQMGQEVILRCVPISNHLYFYWYRQILGQKVEFLVSFYNNEISEKSEIFDDQFSVERPDGSNFTLKIRSTKLEDSAMYFCASSEKETQYFGPGTRLLVL.

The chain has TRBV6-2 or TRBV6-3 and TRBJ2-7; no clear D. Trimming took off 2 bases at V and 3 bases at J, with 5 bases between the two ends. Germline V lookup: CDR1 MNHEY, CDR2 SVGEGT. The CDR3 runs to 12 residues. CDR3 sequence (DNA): TGTGCCAGCAGTTACGTGGACTACGAGCAGTACTTC. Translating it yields CASSYVDYEQYF.